Only one count was recorded for the clone carrying this T cell receptor beta chain. Its target is not known. V gave up 0 bases and J gave up 1 base, with 10 bases separating them. The CDR3 has 16 residues. Germline-derived CDR1 and CDR2 are LGHNA and YSLEER. With 60 Vbeta and 13 Jbeta primers, the PCR was carried out. Repertoires were generated with immunoSEQ multiplex PCR, while TCRdb's copy carries only in-frame clones and drops some. The sample has about 170,000 clones; 65% to 90% are singletons. The sample originates from a study of cytomegalovirus exposure and HLA in healthy donors. Across the study: There were some 81 million unique TCRs (from HLA-typed donors) in an early data release. For the approximately 400 genotyped donors, 81% fell within the Caucasian-associated ancestry cluster.

General observations from the study: In a later analysis, several top co-occurrence clusters appeared linked to parvovirus B19, influenza, CMV and Epstein-Barr virus. In the analysis, some V segments, TRBV6-2 and TRBV6-3 included, were excluded as indistinguishable.

Source material: PBMCs. This TCR derives from a male donor in good health and CMV-seronegative. This chain joins TRBV4-3 and TRBJ1-3; D remains unclear. CDR3 nucleotides: TGCGCCAGCAGCCAAGATCTCCCGGGATCTGGAAACACCATATATTTT. Amino acid sequence: CASSQDLPGSGNTIYF.